This T cell receptor beta chain was identified during a study of blood T cells in healthy people across ages. Next came a second PCR, run for about 6 to 11 cycles, which used a sample-barcoded 5' primer along with a J-beta primer mix. TCRdb analysed the 5' RACE reads with MiXCR anew, one entry per CDR3 protein. The table records roughly 2 million distinct CDR3 sequences, about 50% of them present only once. This CDR3 is 14 amino acids long. Germline V gene sequence: CDR1 MDHEN, CDR2 SYDVKM. Trimming took off 7 bases at V and 0 bases at J, with 10 bases between the two ends. Remarks on this clonotype: As yet, its antigen is unknown.

Points from the study as a whole: There was no known CMV status for donors, so expanded clonotype changes were possibly confounded.

V gene TRBV28 combines with J gene TRBJ2-1; D is uncertain. This receptor was identified in a woman aged 40-49 years in good health. Sequenced input: blood. CDR3 in amino acids: CASNGAVSYNEQFF. The CDR3 DNA follows: TGTGCCAGCAACGGCGCAGTCTCCTACAATGAGCAGTTCTTC.